This TCR beta chain was recorded in a study of PD-1 blockade in classical Hodgkin lymphoma. As to this clone: What it binds is unknown.

The time point: cycle 4 day 1 (C4D1), after six to seven weeks of nivolumab. After autologous stem cell transplantation all patients relapsed, and prior brentuximab vedotin exposure differed between cohorts. Study-wide findings and caveats: A significant rise in TCR diversity by C4D1 was seen for CD4+ but not CD8+ cells.

V was pared by 7 bases and J by 7 bases, with 13 bases between. The CDR3 covers 11 residues. CDR1 is SQVTM and CDR2 is ANQGSEA in the germline V gene. Profiling relied on immunoSEQ multiplex PCR, and the TCRdb table lists in-frame clones only, not all of them. Here the sample spans under 130,000 clones, over 85% being singletons. The gene calls are TRBV29-1 and TRBJ1-2; tentative D call: TRBD1 (5 bases). The sequences come from peripheral blood mononuclear cells (PBMCs), collected before the fourth cycle of nivolumab. This TCR derives from a human donor with classical Hodgkin lymphoma. CDR3 region: CSARRGLGYTF. The DNA for the CDR3 is TGCAGCGCCCGACGGGGACTTGGCTACACCTTC.